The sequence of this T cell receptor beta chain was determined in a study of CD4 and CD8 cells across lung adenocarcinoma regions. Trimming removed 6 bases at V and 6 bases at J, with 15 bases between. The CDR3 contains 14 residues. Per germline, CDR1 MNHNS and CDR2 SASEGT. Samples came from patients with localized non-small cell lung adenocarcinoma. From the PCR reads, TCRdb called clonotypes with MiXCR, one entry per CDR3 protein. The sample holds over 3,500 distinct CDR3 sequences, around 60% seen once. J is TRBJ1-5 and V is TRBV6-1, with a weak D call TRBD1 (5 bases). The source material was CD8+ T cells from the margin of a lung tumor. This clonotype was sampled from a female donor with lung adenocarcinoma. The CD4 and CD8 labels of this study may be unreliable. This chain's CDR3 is CASRGRGRTQPQHF. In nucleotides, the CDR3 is TGTGCCAGCAGGGGACGTGGCAGGACTCAGCCCCAGCATTTT.